These 28 T cell receptor beta chains came from one sample sequenced in a study of T cells in Graves' hyperthyroidism and ophthalmopathy. TCR beta CDR3 regions were amplified from RNA transcripts. Initially, a first-round RT-PCR of the TCR CDR3 employed the HTBI primer set. Each CDR3 protein is one row after TCRdb ran MiXCR on the multiplex PCR reads. The table records approximately 210,000 distinct CDR3 sequences, roughly 17% of them present only once. The sample was blood. These receptors came from a man over 45 with Graves' hyperthyroidism.

CDR3 protein: CASRSWPEQFF. As DNA, the CDR3 is TGTGCCAGCAGGTCATGGCCGGAGCAGTTCTTC. The J gene is TRBJ2-1, the V gene TRBV12-3 or TRBV12-4; no clear D. V was cut by 6 bases and J by 10 bases, with 10 bases left in between. The CDR3 is 11 residues long.

This clonotype was detected only a few times. J is TRBJ2-7 and V is TRBV2, with 9 bases identical to TRBD1. After removal of 0 bases from V and 1 base from J, the junction contained 1 base not matched to a gene. Germline V lookup: CDR1 SNHLY, CDR2 FYNNEI. The CDR3 is 15 residues long. CDR3 coding DNA: TGTGCCAGCAGTGAAGCCGGGACAGGGTCCTACGAGCAGTACTTC. Encoded protein: CASSEAGTGSYEQYF. Looking up the rest from reference TRBV2 and TRBJ2-7 gives the full variable domain: EPEVTQTPSHQVTQMGQEVILRCVPISNHLYFYWYRQILGQKVEFLVSFYNNEISEKSEIFDDQFSVERPDGSNFTLKIRSTKLEDSAMYFCASSEAGTGSYEQYFGPGTRLTVT.

The rearrangement uses TRBV5-1 and TRBJ2-5; 8 nucleotides agree with TRBD1. The length of the CDR3 is 14 residues. The V and J ends lost 2 bases and 1 base, in that order; junction bases with no gene match: 1. Germline CDR1 is SGHRS and CDR2 is YFSETQ. The CDR3 is CASSLTGGQETQYF. The CDR3 nucleotides are TGCGCCAGCAGCTTAACAGGGGGCCAAGAGACCCAGTACTTC. Variable domain in full (rest from reference TRBV5-1 and TRBJ2-5): KAGVTQTPRYLIKTRGQQVTLSCSPISGHRSVSWYQQTPGQGLQFLFEYFSETQRNKGNFPGRFSGRQFSNSRSEMNVSTLELGDSALYLCASSLTGGQETQYFGPGTRLLVL.

A single count supports this clonotype. The J gene is TRBJ1-1, the V gene TRBV4-2; 7 positions match TRBD1. The germline V gene has CDR1 LGHNA and CDR2 YNFKEQ. V dropped 0 bases and J dropped 5; count of bases not matched to a gene: 6. This CDR3 spans 15 amino acids. The CDR3 here is CASSQDEGARTEAFF. The CDR3 DNA reads TGTGCCAGCAGCCAAGACGAGGGGGCGCGGACTGAAGCTTTCTTT.

As regards this clonotype: A much bigger clone sits one base away, suggesting this may be a read error. The J gene is TRBJ2-2, the V gene TRBV3-1; D is possibly TRBD2 (6 bases). The V gene's germline CDR1 is LGHDT and CDR2 YNNKEL (reference sequence). This CDR3 is built from 15 residues. The CDR3 spells CVSSRGELGTGELFF. CDR3 nucleotide sequence: TGTGTCAGCAGCCGCGGGGAGTTGGGGACCGGGGAGCTGTTTTTT.

The table lists this clonotype with a few counts. The genes are TRBV20-1 and TRBJ2-2; D is uncertain. This CDR3 is built from 13 residues. The ends were cut back, 1 base at V and 7 bases at J, with 10 bases in the middle. CDR1 and CDR2 (germline): DFQATT, SNEGSKA (reference sequence). CDR3 nucleotides: TGCAGTGCTAGAGGGGTCATGAACGGGGAGCTGTTTTTT. Translated, it gives CSARGVMNGELFF.

V gene TRBV3-1 combines with J gene TRBJ1-6; D uncertain. In germline, CDR1 is LGHDT, CDR2 YNNKEL (reference sequence). Trimming cost V 1 base and J 13 bases, with 5 bases left between them. The CDR3 covers 11 residues. The CDR3 loop reads CASSQGTPLHF. The CDR3 nucleotides read TGTGCCAGCAGCCAAGGGACCCCCCTCCACTTT.

Many counts were recorded for this clonotype. This chain connects TRBV7-2 to TRBJ1-1; D gene unclear. Looked up from germline, CDR1 is SGHTA and CDR2 is FQGNSA. The germline V and J ends were trimmed by 5 bases and 3 bases, with 13 bases remaining between them. This CDR3 has 14 residues. The chain's CDR3 is CASSPRLGDTEAFF. CDR3 sequence (DNA): TGTGCCAGCAGCCCGCGATTGGGTGACACTGAAGCTTTCTTT.

The table lists this clonotype with many counts. The J gene is TRBJ1-2, the V gene TRBV2, with TRBD1 identical over 8 bases. CDR1 and CDR2 (germline): SNHLY, FYNNEI. The CDR3 is 12 amino acids. Losses at the gene ends were 6 bases for V and 7 bases for J; bases not matched to a gene: 4. The CDR3 loop reads CASSQDRAGYTF. The CDR3 DNA reads as TGTGCCAGCAGCCAGGACAGGGCTGGCTACACCTTC.

This chain uses TRBV6-2 or TRBV6-3 with TRBJ2-1, with D perhaps matching TRBD2 (5 bases). The CDR3 covers 15 residues. V gave up 4 bases and J gave up 12 bases, with 22 bases separating them. CDR1 is MNHEY and CDR2 is SVGEGT in the germline V gene. The CDR3 sequence: CASSSPPRARGRQFF. The CDR3 nucleotides read TGTGCCAGCAGTTCTCCGCCACGGGCCCGGGGTCGGCAGTTCTTC.

This clonotype was counted at least ten times. This chain links TRBV20-1 with TRBJ2-5; D is undetermined. V was shortened by 0 bases and J by 10 bases, with 9 bases between the two germline ends. This CDR3 has 11 residues. Germline CDR1 reads DFQATT; CDR2 reads SNEGSKA (reference sequence). DNA of the CDR3: TGCAGTGCTAGAGAAGAAAGGGACCAGTACTTC. Translation: CSAREERDQYF.

J is TRBJ2-3 and V is TRBV9; 8 positions match TRBD2. The germline V gene has CDR1 SGDLS and CDR2 YYNGEE. V was clipped by 0 bases and J by 1 base; unmatched bases: 1. The CDR3 has 15 amino acids. This CDR3 is CASSVVGRGTDTQYF. CDR3 DNA sequence: TGTGCCAGCAGCGTAGTCGGGAGGGGCACAGATACGCAGTATTTT. Looking up the rest from reference TRBV9 and TRBJ2-3 gives the full variable domain: DSGVTQTPKHLITATGQRVTLRCSPRSGDLSVYWYQQSLDQGLQFLIQYYNGEERAKGNILERFSAQQFPDLHSELNLSSLELGDSALYFCASSVVGRGTDTQYFGPGTRLTVL.

This clonotype was seen ten or more times. The chain employs TRBV7-8 and TRBJ2-7; D is undetermined. CDR3 length equals 13 residues. V was shortened by 1 base and J by 6 bases, with 10 bases between the two germline ends. Germline CDR1 and CDR2: SGHVS and FQNEAQ. The CDR3 spells CASSLGPTIEQYF. The CDR3 DNA follows: TGTGCCAGCAGCTTAGGGCCCACTATCGAGCAGTACTTC.

This clonotype was seen a few times. The chain combines TRBV11-3 with TRBJ2-3; D may correspond to TRBD1 or TRBD2 (5 bases each). Trimming stripped 3 bases from V and 2 bases from J, with 12 bases between. CDR1 and CDR2 from the germline V gene are SGHNT and YENEEA. CDR3 length: 15 amino acids. The CDR3 bases are TGTGCCAGCAGCTTTCTGGGGCGGGTCACAGATACGCAGTATTTT. Encoded protein: CASSFLGRVTDTQYF.

This clonotype has only a few counts. This clone may be a read error of a much larger clone one base away. The chain employs TRBV28 and TRBJ2-3; tentative D call: TRBD2 (5 bases). Germline CDR1 and CDR2: MDHEN and SYDVKM. The CDR3 contains 14 residues. V was cut by 6 bases and J by 6 bases, with 16 bases left in between. CDR3 sequence (DNA): TGTGCCAGCAGAGACGTGAGTGGCGGGGATACGCAGTATTTT. This sequence encodes CASRDVSGGDTQYF.

The rearrangement links TRBV14 to TRBJ2-2, with 13 bases lining up with TRBD2. J lost 6 bases, V lost 5 bases, and 9 bases had no gene match. Germline assignment: CDR1 SGHDN and CDR2 FVKESK. The CDR3 length is 17 residues. The chain's CDR3 is CASSSILAGGIPGELFF. In DNA, the CDR3 is TGTGCCAGCAGCTCCATACTAGCGGGAGGGATTCCCGGGGAGCTGTTTTTT.

V gene TRBV19 combines with J gene TRBJ1-1, with 8 bases lining up with TRBD1. J was trimmed by 0 bases and V by 10 bases; bases with no gene match: 19. The V gene's germline CDR1 is LNHDA and CDR2 SQIVND (reference sequence). The CDR3 totals 18 residues. CDR3 protein: CAISPGRGQGNMNTEAFF. The CDR3 coding sequence is TGTGCCATTAGCCCTGGGCGAGGACAGGGAAACATGAACACTGAAGCTTTCTTT.

This clonotype was recorded a few times. The CDR3 DNA follows: TGTGCCAGCAGTTACAGGTCCTCCTACGAGCAGTACTTC. Its protein is CASSYRSSYEQYF. This rearrangement joins TRBV27 to TRBJ2-7; D is possibly TRBD1 (5 bases). Looked up from germline, CDR1 is MNHEY and CDR2 is SMNVEV (reference sequence). The CDR3 length is 13 residues. Trimming left V 4 bases short and J 0 bases short, with 7 bases between.

This clonotype came up many times. This chain connects TRBV3-1 to TRBJ1-4; TRBD1 is a possible D gene (6 bases). V was cut by 1 base and J by 2 bases, with 11 bases left in between. The CDR3 length is 16 residues. Germline assignment: CDR1 LGHDT and CDR2 YNNKEL (reference sequence). CDR3 bases: TGTGCCAGCAGCCAAGGGGCAGGGGCGACTAATGAAAAACTGTTTTTT. As protein: CASSQGAGATNEKLFF. Full variable domain (remainder filled in from reference TRBV3-1 and TRBJ1-4): DTAVSQTPKYLVTQMGNDKSIKCEQNLGHDTMYWYKQDSKKFLKIMFSYNNKELIINETVPNRFSPKSPDKAHLNLHINSLELGDSAVYFCASSQGAGATNEKLFFGSGTQLSVL.

The rearrangement joins TRBV7-2 to TRBJ2-1; no firm D call. Germline loops: CDR1 SGHTA, CDR2 FQGNSA. This CDR3 has 11 amino acids. V shed 5 bases and J shed 8 bases, with 7 bases lying between them. The CDR3 region is CASSLTHEQFF. The CDR3 DNA sequence: TGTGCCAGCAGCCTTACCCATGAGCAGTTCTTC.

This clonotype was observed at least ten times. The V and J genes are TRBV20-1 and TRBJ1-2; D is unclear. The CDR3 length is 12 residues. V dropped 6 bases and J dropped 6 bases, with 14 bases sitting between them. Germline V gene lookup returns CDR1 DFQATT and CDR2 SNEGSKA (reference sequence). CDR3 protein: CSATDNQHGYTF. The CDR3 DNA reads as TGCAGTGCAACCGACAACCAGCATGGCTACACCTTC.

This clonotype showed up many times. The rearrangement joins TRBV28 to TRBJ2-4, with a possible D match to TRBD1 (6 bases). Germline CDR1 MDHEN, CDR2 SYDVKM. V shed 7 bases and J shed 2 bases, with 12 bases lying between them. The CDR3 runs 14 residues. For the CDR3, the DNA is TGTGCCAGCACAGGGGCGATCTCCAAAAACATTCAGTACTTC. Translated, it gives CASTGAISKNIQYF.

The V and J genes are TRBV30 and TRBJ2-7; tentatively, D is TRBD1 (6 bases). The CDR3 loop spans 14 amino acids. The V end was cut by 0 bases, the J end by 2 bases, with 11 bases between. Germline loops: CDR1 GTSNPN, CDR2 SVGIG (reference sequence). CDR3: CAWSVLQGPYEQYF. The DNA for the CDR3 is TGTGCCTGGAGTGTACTGCAGGGGCCCTACGAGCAGTACTTC.

At least ten counts were recorded for this clonotype. The V call is TRBV20-1, the J call TRBJ2-1; 8 nucleotides line up with TRBD2. J was trimmed by 8 bases and V by 6 bases; bases with no gene match: 12. The CDR3 length is 14 residues. Per the germline V gene, CDR1 is DFQATT and CDR2 is SNEGSKA (reference sequence). The CDR3 DNA reads TGCAGTGCCGTCCTCCCCGGGAGGGGCGATGAGCAGTTCTTC. Its translation is CSAVLPGRGDEQFF.

This clonotype was observed at least ten times. The chain joins TRBV28 to TRBJ2-5; D is perhaps TRBD1 (6 bases). The V end lost 1 base, the J end lost 5 bases, and 11 bases lay between the germline ends. The CDR3 contains 14 residues. Germline CDR1 and CDR2: MDHEN and SYDVKM. CDR3 coding DNA: TGTGCCAGCAGTTTATCGCAGGGGCGGGAGACCCAGTACTTC. The encoded protein is CASSLSQGRETQYF.

V and J are TRBV9 and TRBJ2-1; possibly TRBD1 for D (6 bases). V was pared by 3 bases and J by 9 bases, with 10 bases between. The CDR3 extends over 12 amino acids. Germline V gene data show CDR1 as SGDLS and CDR2 as YYNGEE. This CDR3 is CASSAQGSEQFF. In DNA, the CDR3 is TGTGCCAGCAGCGCTCAGGGGAGTGAGCAGTTCTTC.

This clonotype appeared many times. The chain employs TRBV30 and TRBJ2-3, with TRBD1 matching over 7 bases. Germline V lookup: CDR1 GTSNPN, CDR2 SVGIG (reference sequence). This CDR3 has 13 residues. Unmatched junction bases numbered 6, after V lost 3 bases and J lost 6 bases. The CDR3 spells CAWRRQGADTQYF. As DNA, the CDR3 is TGTGCCTGGAGACGACAGGGTGCGGATACGCAGTATTTT.

In its sample, this clonotype was seen a few times. At one end, the junction sequence differs from germline, possibly due to a read error. The V and J genes are TRBV20-1 and TRBJ2-7, with D tentatively TRBD2 (5 bases). Germline V CDR1 and CDR2: DFQATT, SNEGSKA (reference sequence). This CDR3 is 15 amino acids long. The CDR3 nucleotides are TGCAGTGCTAGAGACCAACAAGGGCCGGGGTACGAGCAATACTTC. Translated, it gives CSARDQQGPGYEQYF.